This T cell receptor (beta chain) was captured in a study of cytomegalovirus exposure and HLA in healthy donors. Study as a whole: Sequencing of 150 million to 200 million T cells in an earlier analysis found 120 million or so unique TCR beta sequences.

Whole-study results and caveats: Accurate HLA-A and HLA-B prediction from TCR beta sequences was reported for most subjects. While the bulk of TCR sequences proved rare, some public TCRs turned up in many donors.

The study ran its PCR with 60 Vbeta and 13 Jbeta primers. The method was immunoSEQ multiplex PCR; TCRdb's version includes in-frame clones alone and lacks a portion of them. The table has around 95,000 clones, 65% to 80% seen once. This cohort consisted of healthy bone marrow donors. To note about this clone: Its antigen is unidentified.

The source of this sequence is a man younger than 40 in good health and CMV-seropositive. Material for sequencing was PBMCs.

For the CDR3, the DNA is TGTGCCATCAGTGATCTTTACGAGCAGTACTTC. Encoded protein: CAISDLYEQYF. The V gene is TRBV10-3, the J gene TRBJ2-7; D unclear. V lost 3 bases to trimming and J lost 4 bases, with 4 bases between them. The CDR3 is 11 amino acids. Looked up from germline, CDR1 is ENHRY and CDR2 is SYGVKD.